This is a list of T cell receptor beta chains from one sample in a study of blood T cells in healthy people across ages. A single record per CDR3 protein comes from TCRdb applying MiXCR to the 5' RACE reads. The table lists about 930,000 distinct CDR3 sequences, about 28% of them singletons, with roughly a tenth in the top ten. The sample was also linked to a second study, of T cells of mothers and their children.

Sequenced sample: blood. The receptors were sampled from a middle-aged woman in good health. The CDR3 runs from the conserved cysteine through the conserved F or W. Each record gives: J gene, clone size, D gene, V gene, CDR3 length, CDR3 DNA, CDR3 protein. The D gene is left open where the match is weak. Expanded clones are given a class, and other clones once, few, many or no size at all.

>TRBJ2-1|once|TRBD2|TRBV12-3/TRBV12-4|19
TGTGCCAGCAGTCAACCAAGTGACTGGGCGACTAGCGGCTACAATGAGCAGTTCTTC
CASSQPSDWATSGYNEQFF
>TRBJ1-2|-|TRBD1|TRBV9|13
TGTGCCAGCAGCGTCGAGACAGGGTATGGCTACACCTTC
CASSVETGYGYTF
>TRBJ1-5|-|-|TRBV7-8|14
TGTGCCAGCAGCTTAGGGATTGGCAATCAGCCCCAGCATTTT
CASSLGIGNQPQHF
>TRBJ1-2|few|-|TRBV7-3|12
TGTGCCAGCAGCGCCGACAACTATGGCTACACCTTC
CASSADNYGYTF
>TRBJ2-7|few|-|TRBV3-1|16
TGTGCCAGCAGCCCGACAAGAGCGGGCGCTGGGGGCGAGCAGTACTTC
CASSPTRAGAGGEQYF
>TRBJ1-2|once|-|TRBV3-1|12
TGTGCCAGCAGCCCCCAACCGGGTGGCTACACCTTC
CASSPQPGGYTF
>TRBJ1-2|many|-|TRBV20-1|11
TGCAGTACTGGGGAGCGGCCCCCCTACACCTTC
CSTGERPPYTF
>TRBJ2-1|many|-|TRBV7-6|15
TGTGCCAGCAGCTTACCCGTTGGGTCCTACAATGAGCAGTTCTTC
CASSLPVGSYNEQFF
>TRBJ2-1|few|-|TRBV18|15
TGTGCCAGCTCACCACGGCGCAGGGAATCCAATGAGCAGTTCTTC
CASSPRRRESNEQFF
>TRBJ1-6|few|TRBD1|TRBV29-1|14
TGCAGCGTGAGGTCCGGGACAGGTCTTTCACCCCTCCACTTT
CSVRSGTGLSPLHF
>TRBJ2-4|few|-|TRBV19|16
TGTGCCAGTAGTCCGGGTATTGGTGCAACCAAAAACATTCAGTACTTC
CASSPGIGATKNIQYF
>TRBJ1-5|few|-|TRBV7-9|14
TGTGCCAGCAGCCCCGACAGCTTCAATCAGCCCCAGCATTTT
CASSPDSFNQPQHF
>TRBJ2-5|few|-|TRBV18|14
TGTGCCAGCTCACCGGAGGGGTACCAAGAGGCCCAGTACTTC
CASSPEGYQEAQYF
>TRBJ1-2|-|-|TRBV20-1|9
TGCCGGGTGGACTATGGCTACACCTTC
CRVDYGYTF
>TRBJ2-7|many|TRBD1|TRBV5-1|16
TGCGCCAGCAGCTTGGGCCCGGGACAGGGGATCTACGAGCAGTACTTC
CASSLGPGQGIYEQYF
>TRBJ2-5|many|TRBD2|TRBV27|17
TGTGCCAGCAGTTTACGAGGACTAGCGGGAGCTAAAGAGACCCAGTACTTC
CASSLRGLAGAKETQYF
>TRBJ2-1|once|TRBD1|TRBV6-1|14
TGTGCCAGCAGTAACCGGGACAGATACAATGAGCAGTTCTTC
CASSNRDRYNEQFF
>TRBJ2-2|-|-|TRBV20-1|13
TGCAGTGCTACGCAGGGTTTTATCGGGGAGCTGTTTTTT
CSATQGFIGELFF
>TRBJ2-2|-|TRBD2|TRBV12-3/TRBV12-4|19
TGTGCCAGCAGTCCGGGACTAGCGGGGGGGAACACGAACACCGGGGAGCTGTTTTTT
CASSPGLAGGNTNTGELFF
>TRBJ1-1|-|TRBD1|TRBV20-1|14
TGCAGTGCTAGAGAACCGGGACAGGGCACTGAAGCTTTCTTT
CSAREPGQGTEAFF
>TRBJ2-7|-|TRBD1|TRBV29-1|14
TGCAGCGTTGACACAGGGGGCGCGTGGGACGAGCAGTACTTC
CSVDTGGAWDEQYF
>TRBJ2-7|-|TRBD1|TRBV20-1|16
TGCAGTGCCCAAGGTCTCCTGACAGGGGCTAGTAACGAGCAGTACTTC
CSAQGLLTGASNEQYF
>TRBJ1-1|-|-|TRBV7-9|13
TGTGCCAGCAGCTTATCGGCTGGCGCTGAAGCTTTCTTT
CASSLSAGAEAFF
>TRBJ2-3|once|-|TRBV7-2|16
TGTGCCAGCAGCTTAGGCCCCATACCCCGATCGGATACGCAGTATTTT
CASSLGPIPRSDTQYF